Here is one T cell receptor beta chain with its context. The clone's antigen remains unknown. No much larger clone exists at a distance of one base, and base qualities are not known. V was cut back by 0 bases and J by 4 bases, leaving a gap of 8 bases between them. Reading from cysteine to phenylalanine, the CDR3 counts 14 amino acids. Only the CDR3 DNA stays, 42 bases, in frame from base 1. From the germline V gene, CDR1 is SGHNT and CDR2 is YENEEA. The entry originates in a study of T cells in Graves' hyperthyroidism and ophthalmopathy (dated by TCRdb to between 2018 and 2021). Context from the whole study: Peripheral blood was sampled at the time of initial diagnosis, prior to any treatment. The paper reports TCR Vbeta CDR3 sequencing of more than 120 peripheral blood samples: approximately 43 ophthalmopathy, fewer than 80 hyperthyroidism and 17 progressor patients. To identify TCR V-J signatures that set the groups apart, the researchers used a discovery cohort of roughly 100 patients, made up of under 50 with Graves' ophthalmopathy and 57 with stable Graves' hyperthyroidism. Following sampling, methimazole starting at 30 mg daily was given to hyperthyroidism patients, and high-dose intravenous methylprednisolone was given to ophthalmopathy patients. Prospective prediction of ophthalmopathy was tested in an independent validation cohort consisting of some 18 hyperthyroidism patients and some 17 patients who later progressed to ophthalmopathy. The approximately 90 discovery patients were divided at random into training and test sets in a 7:3 ratio. In addition, the study compared T-cell repertoires in thyroid tissue and in blood from roughly six Graves' hyperthyroidism patients. Broad study findings and their caveats: A model built on a 13 V-J signature distinguished ophthalmopathy from stable hyperthyroidism, reaching around 88% sensitivity and under 84% specificity in cross-validation and 80%/75% in testing. In validation, the model predicted progression to ophthalmopathy a median of 6.5 months before onset, with approximately 70% sensitivity and almost 75% specificity. Most expanded thyroid clonotypes (frequency above 0.001) were also found in blood, which suggests that blood repertoires may mirror thyroid immune responses. No statistical method was used to fix the sample size in advance, and group allocation was not hidden from the investigators.

Ophthalmopathy patients had moderately to severely active disease, with a Clinical Activity Score of 3 or more, a NOSPECS grade of 4 or more, and a disease duration of less than 3 months. Exclusion was applied to patients with uncontrolled infections, other autoimmune diseases, pregnancy or lactation. Diagnoses were established on the basis of clinical symptoms, serum thyroxine and TRAb, thyroid ultrasound, and orbital computed tomography. PBMCs were isolated from approximately 10 ml of fresh peripheral blood by Ficoll-Paque density gradient centrifugation. Trizol reagent was used to extract total RNA, and RNA quality was then checked on an Agilent 2100 Bioanalyzer. TCR beta CDR3 regions were amplified from RNA transcripts. A first-round RT-PCR of the TCR CDR3 used the HTBI primer set with the Qiagen OneStep RT-PCR kit. The libraries were constructed in a second round of multiplex PCR and then size-selected and purified. Paired-end sequencing of the libraries was performed with 100 bp reads on an Illumina HiSeq2000. Processing in the source paper ran as follows. Raw data were processed with SOAPnuke, discarding reads with adapters, uncalled bases, mean Phred below 15, or no exact constant-primer or identifier match. COPE v1.2.5 was used to merge the high-quality paired reads, and each unique nucleotide sequence was defined as a clonotype. Clonotypes were aligned to IMGT TRBV, TRBD and TRBJ reference segments using MiTCR v1.1. The analysis included only V-J combinations with a frequency above 0.0001, which together covered around 99% of the repertoires. A TCS score was defined as the ratio of F50 (clonal expansion) to E x V (chaos), with BLOSUM62-based TCRdist applied between CDR3 peptides within each V-J. Welch's t-statistics and random forest reduced roughly 540 V-J features to roughly 13, which were used in a naive Bayes classifier (R e1071). TCRdb ran its own pipeline on the public reads, namely fastp trimming at Q25 and MiXCR clone calling, and kept in-frame beta chains. Rows merge per CDR3 protein into single entries with the most common DNA and genes. What appears here as the V and J calls and clone size reflects TCRdb's work, not the paper's. Within this sample are under 350,000 distinct CDR3 sequences, with roughly 13% of them counted one time only. The ten largest make up roughly 33% of the sample.

This sequence uses TRBV11-3 and TRBJ2-3; a confident D gene designation cannot be given. This sequence originates from a woman in her thirties or forties with Graves' ophthalmopathy. The sample taken for sequencing was blood. The nucleotides are TGTGCCAGCAGCTTAGATCAGTTCGCAGATACGCAGTATTTT. This gives the protein CASSLDQFADTQYF.